The clone carrying this T cell receptor beta chain was seen just once. The CDR3 is made up of 13 amino acids. The germline V gene encodes CDR1 MDHEN and CDR2 SYDVKM. V lost 6 bases, J lost 8 bases, and 16 bases lay in between. This specimen comes from a study of blood T cell repertoires in COVID-19. The table came from immunoSEQ multiplex PCR; TCRdb's copy has only in-frame clones and leaves some out. The table records some 270,000 clones, around nine tenths of them present only once. The sequenced material came from PBMCs or T cells enriched from blood (not recorded which). This TCR was recovered from an older woman who had recovered from COVID-19. V is TRBV28 and J is TRBJ1-2; D perhaps matches TRBD1 (6 bases). CDR3 sequence (DNA): TGTGCCAGCAGACTCCCGACAGGAGACGGCTACACCTTC. Protein: CASRLPTGDGYTF.